The clone carrying this TCR beta chain was picked up many times. This specimen belongs to a study of regulatory T cells in long-lasting Graves disease. Time point indicated: newly diagnosed GD, antithyroid drugs for less than 3 months. The TCR library was made from RNA extracted from PBMCs. With 5 bases clipped from V and 3 bases from J, the junction kept 9 bases outside the gene matches. CDR3 length: 15 residues. In germline, CDR1 is SGHTA, CDR2 FQGNSA. With iRepertoire HTBI primers and Arm-PCR of CDR3 regions, TCR beta libraries were built. One entry per CDR3 protein, called by TCRdb with MiXCR from the multiplex PCR reads. Seen here are roughly 350,000 distinct CDR3 sequences, roughly 17% observed once, and the top ten hold roughly 30%. This same sample was also taken into another study, of T cells in Graves' hyperthyroidism and ophthalmopathy. This second study notes: Stable hyperthyroidism was separated from ophthalmopathy by a model based on 13 V-J features.

Source: peripheral blood mononuclear cells (PBMCs), taken at new diagnosis, from a patient treated with antithyroid drugs. The gene calls are TRBV7-2 and TRBJ2-7, with 8 bases lining up with TRBD1. This clonotype originated in a man aged 40-50 years with Graves disease. The CDR3 region has the DNA TGTGCCAGCAGCCTCAGACAGGGGAAGGGCTACGAGCAGTACTTC. Translating gives CASSLRQGKGYEQYF.